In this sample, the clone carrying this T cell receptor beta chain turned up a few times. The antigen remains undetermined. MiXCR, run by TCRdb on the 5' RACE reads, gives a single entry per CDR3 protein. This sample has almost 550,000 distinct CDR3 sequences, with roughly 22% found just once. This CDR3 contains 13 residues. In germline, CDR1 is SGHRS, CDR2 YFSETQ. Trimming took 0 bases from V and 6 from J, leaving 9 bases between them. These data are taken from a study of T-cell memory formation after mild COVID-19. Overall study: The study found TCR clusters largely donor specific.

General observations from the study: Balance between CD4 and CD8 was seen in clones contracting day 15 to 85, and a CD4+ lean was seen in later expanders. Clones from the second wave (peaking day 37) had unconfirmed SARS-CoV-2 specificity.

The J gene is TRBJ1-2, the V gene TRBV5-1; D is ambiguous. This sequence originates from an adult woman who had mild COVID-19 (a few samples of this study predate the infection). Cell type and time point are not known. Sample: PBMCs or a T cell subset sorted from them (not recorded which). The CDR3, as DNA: TGCGCCAGCAGCTTGGGCGGAAATCATGGCTACACCTTC. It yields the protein CASSLGGNHGYTF. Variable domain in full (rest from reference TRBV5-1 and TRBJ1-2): KAGVTQTPRYLIKTRGQQVTLSCSPISGHRSVSWYQQTPGQGLQFLFEYFSETQRNKGNFPGRFSGRQFSNSRSEMNVSTLELGDSALYLCASSLGGNHGYTFGSGTRLTVV.